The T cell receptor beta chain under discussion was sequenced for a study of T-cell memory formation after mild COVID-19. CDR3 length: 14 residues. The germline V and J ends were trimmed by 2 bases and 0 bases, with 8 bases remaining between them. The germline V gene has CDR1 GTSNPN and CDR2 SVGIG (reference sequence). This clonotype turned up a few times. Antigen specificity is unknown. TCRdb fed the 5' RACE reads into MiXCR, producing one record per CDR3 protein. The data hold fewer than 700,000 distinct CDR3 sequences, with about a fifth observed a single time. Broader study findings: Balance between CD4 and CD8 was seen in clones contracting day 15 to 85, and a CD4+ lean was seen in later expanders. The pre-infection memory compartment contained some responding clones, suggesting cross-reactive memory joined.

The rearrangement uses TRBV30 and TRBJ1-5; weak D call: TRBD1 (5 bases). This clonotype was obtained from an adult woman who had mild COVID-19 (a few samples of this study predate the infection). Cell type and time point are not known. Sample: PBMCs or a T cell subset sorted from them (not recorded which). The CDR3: CAWSPTGSNQPQHF. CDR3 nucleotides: TGTGCCTGGAGTCCAACAGGTAGCAATCAGCCCCAGCATTTT.